The present entry profiles one TCR beta chain with its context. Each cDNA molecule in the library carried unique molecular identifiers. TCRdb re-analysed the RACE reads in MiXCR, keeping a single row per CDR3 protein. The data contain under 45,000 distinct CDR3 sequences, about 9.3% of them seen just once; the ten biggest clones take up around a quarter. V lost 0 bases to trimming and J lost 2 bases, with 10 bases between them. CDR1 is DFQATT and CDR2 is SNEGSKA in the germline V gene (reference sequence). This CDR3 is built from 14 residues. The data are from a study of human T cells and chemical hapten exposure. Time point defined: pre-sensitization, week 0. Treatment noted: therapeutic diphenylcyclopropenone sensitization with weekly scalp DPC. The authors extracted total RNA from unfractionated whole blood.

The material sequenced was whole blood, taken in connection with sensitization to the hapten diphenylcyclopropenone (DPC). This chain links TRBV20-1 with TRBJ1-2; tentatively, D is TRBD1 (5 bases). This clonotype was sampled from a man aged 50-59 years with alopecia areata. Some clones in this sample may be carry-over from other donors' samples. The CDR3 nucleotides read TGCAGTGCTAGAGATAGGACACTAAACTATGGCTACACCTTC. This translates into CSARDRTLNYGYTF.